One sample yielded the 15 T cell receptor beta chains listed below, sequenced in a study of cytomegalovirus exposure and HLA in healthy donors. Primers included in the PCR were 60 Vbeta and 13 Jbeta primers. The table came from immunoSEQ multiplex PCR; TCRdb's copy has only in-frame clones and leaves some out. The table lists roughly 220,000 clones, about 82% of them singletons. The sequencing input was PBMCs. The receptors were gathered from a man under 40 in good health and CMV-seronegative.

The chain carries TRBV5-1 and TRBJ2-2; TRBD2 matches at 7 bases. With 3 bases clipped from V and 7 bases from J, the junction kept 3 bases outside the gene matches. Germline CDR1 SGHRS, CDR2 YFSETQ. The length of the CDR3 is 13 residues. CDR3 sequence reads: CASSSPGGGELFF. In nucleotides, the CDR3 is TGCGCCAGCAGCTCCCCGGGGGGCGGGGAGCTGTTTTTT.

The chain's CDR3 is CASSPRLAGGRGDTQYF. The CDR3, as DNA: TGTGCCAGCAGCCCTAGACTAGCGGGGGGTCGGGGAGATACGCAGTATTTT. V usage is TRBV11-2 and J usage is TRBJ2-3; TRBD2 matches at 13 bases. The trim removed 5 bases at V and 5 bases at J, leaving 10 bases unmatched. CDR1 is SGHAT, CDR2 FQNNGV, per germline. This CDR3 has 17 amino acids. Using reference TRBV11-2 and TRBJ2-3 for the parts outside the CDR3, the full variable domain is EAGVAQSPRYKIIEKRQSVAFWCNPISGHATLYWYQQILGQGPKLLIQFQNNGVVDDSQLPKDRFSAERLKGVDSTLKIQPAKLEDSAVYLCASSPRLAGGRGDTQYFGPGTRLTVL.

The rearrangement links TRBV2 to TRBJ2-1, with 9 bases fitting TRBD1. The CDR3 covers 15 residues. The J segment lost 2 bases and the V segment lost 6 bases, leaving 5 bases of the junction unmatched. Per germline, CDR1 SNHLY and CDR2 FYNNEI. CDR3 in DNA: TGTGCCAGCAGACCCAACAGGGGGCCCTACAATGAGCAGTTCTTC. The encoded protein is CASRPNRGPYNEQFF.

V and J are TRBV28 and TRBJ1-4; D not certain. There are 16 residues in the CDR3. Germline CDR1 and CDR2: MDHEN and SYDVKM. The germline V and J ends were trimmed by 1 base and 0 bases, with 9 bases remaining between them. The CDR3 is CASSLSPEATNEKLFF. In nucleotides, the CDR3 is TGTGCCAGCAGTTTATCCCCGGAGGCAACTAATGAAAAACTGTTTTTT.

This chain joins TRBV6-5 and TRBJ2-5, with 10 bases lining up with TRBD2. The CDR3 has 15 residues. Trimming at V came to 2 bases and at J to 4 bases, leaving 4 bases not matched to a gene. Germline V gene data show CDR1 as MNHEY and CDR2 as SVGAGI. The CDR3 bases are TGTGCCAGCAGTTACGGGACTAGCGCCGGAGAGACCCAGTACTTC. Amino acids: CASSYGTSAGETQYF.

The J gene is TRBJ2-1, the V gene TRBV12-5, with 8 bases identical to TRBD2. J lost 0 bases, V lost 2 bases, and 9 bases had no gene match. Looked up from germline, CDR1 is LGHNT and CDR2 is FRNRAP. This CDR3 spans 18 amino acids. The CDR3 loop reads CASGLSTGGASSYNEQFF. The CDR3 coding sequence is TGTGCTAGTGGTTTGTCTACGGGAGGGGCGAGCTCCTACAATGAGCAGTTCTTC.

This clone was seen just once. The germline gene is not matched at one end of the junction; a read error may be the cause. J is TRBJ2-6 and V is TRBV7-8, with 9 bases matching TRBD1. Per germline, CDR1 SGHVS and CDR2 FQNEAQ. CDR3 size: 19 residues. This CDR3 is CASSLTGGTIATGASVLTF. For the CDR3, the DNA is TGTGCCAGCAGCTTAACAGGGGGCACCATAGCAACTGGGGCCAGCGTCCTGACTTTC.

This chain uses TRBV5-1 with TRBJ1-2; TRBD1 agrees at 7 bases. CDR1 is SGHRS, CDR2 YFSETQ, per germline. This CDR3 region has 14 residues. Trimming at V came to 1 base and at J to 6 bases, leaving 6 bases not matched to a gene. The CDR3 loop reads CASSLLSGGDGYTF. CDR3 sequence (DNA): TGCGCCAGCAGCTTGTTGTCAGGGGGTGATGGCTACACCTTC.

The chain links TRBV11-2 to TRBJ2-7; the match to TRBD2 covers 7 bases. This CDR3 spans 15 amino acids. V shed 1 base and J 3 bases; nucleotides not matched to a gene: 6. Looked up from germline, CDR1 is SGHAT and CDR2 is FQNNGV. CDR3 coding DNA: TGTGCCAGCAGCTTAGGCGCTAGCGGCTACTACGAGCAGTACTTC. As protein: CASSLGASGYYEQYF.

The chain links TRBV4-3 to TRBJ2-7; 13 nucleotides line up with TRBD2. Matching the DNA end better, TRBJ2-1 makes the J call doubtful. This CDR3 contains 17 residues. Germline CDR1 is LGHNA and CDR2 is YSLEER. DNA for the CDR3: TGCGCCAGCAGCCAAGATTGGACTAGCGGGGGCGGCAATGAGCAGTTCTTC. It is translated as CASSQDWTSGGGNEQFF.

The chain employs TRBV6-5 and TRBJ2-5; TRBD2 matches 13 bases. V was clipped by 7 bases and J by 2 bases; unmatched bases: 4. This CDR3 is 15 amino acids long. Germline CDR1 is MNHEY and CDR2 is SVGAGI. The CDR3 protein is CASILLAGGQETQYF. The CDR3 nucleotides read TGTGCCAGCATCCTACTAGCGGGGGGGCAAGAGACCCAGTACTTC.

This chain joins TRBV28 and TRBJ1-5, with 8 bases fitting TRBD1. Germline V CDR1 and CDR2: MDHEN, SYDVKM. CDR3 length: 16 residues. Trimming removed 6 bases from V and 1 base from J; junction bases left unmatched: 8. CDR3 nucleotides: TGTGCCAGCAGCCCCGGACAGGGCTGGAGCAATCAGCCCCAGCATTTT. Protein sequence: CASSPGQGWSNQPQHF.

The chain is built from TRBV27 and TRBJ2-2, with 7 bases matching TRBD1. V lost 6 bases, J lost 0 bases, and 10 bases stayed unmatched. The CDR3 is made up of 17 amino acids. Germline values: CDR1 MNHEY, CDR2 SMNVEV (reference sequence). The CDR3 DNA sequence: TGTGCCAGCAGATTGGGACAGCGCTATGCGAACACCGGGGAGCTGTTTTTT. It encodes CASRLGQRYANTGELFF.

The chain employs TRBV28 and TRBJ1-5; D might be TRBD1 (6 bases). With 7 bases removed from V and 7 bases from J, the gap between germline ends came to 11 bases. This CDR3 spans 12 amino acids. CDR1 and CDR2 (germline): MDHEN, SYDVKM. The DNA of the CDR3 is TGTGCCAGCAAGGGGGTGAGGCAGCCCCAGCATTTT. Amino acids: CASKGVRQPQHF.

This clone was seen just once. This chain joins TRBV7-3 and TRBJ2-3; D gene ambiguous. CDR1 is SGHTA, CDR2 FQGTGA, per germline. CDR3 length equals 13 residues. V shed 5 bases and J shed 2 bases, with 8 bases lying between them. The CDR3 region has the DNA TGTGCCAGCAGCCAAGCCCACACAGATACGCAGTATTTT. As protein: CASSQAHTDTQYF. Filled out from reference TRBV7-3 and TRBJ2-3, the complete variable domain reads GAGVSQTPSNKVTEKGKYVELRCDPISGHTALYWYRQSLGQGPEFLIYFQGTGAADDSGLPNDRFFAVRPEGSVSTLKIQRTERGDSAVYLCASSQAHTDTQYFGPGTRLTVL.